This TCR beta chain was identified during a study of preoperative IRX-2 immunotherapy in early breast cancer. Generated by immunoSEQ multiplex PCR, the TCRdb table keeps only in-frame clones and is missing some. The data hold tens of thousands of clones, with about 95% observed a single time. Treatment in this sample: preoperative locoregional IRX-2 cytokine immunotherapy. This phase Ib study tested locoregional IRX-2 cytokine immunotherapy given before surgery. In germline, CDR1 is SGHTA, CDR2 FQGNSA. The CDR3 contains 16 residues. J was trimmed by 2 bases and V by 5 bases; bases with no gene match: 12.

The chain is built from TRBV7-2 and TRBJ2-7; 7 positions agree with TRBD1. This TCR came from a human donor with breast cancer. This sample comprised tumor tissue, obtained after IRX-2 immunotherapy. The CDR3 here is CASSPKGATGAYEQYF. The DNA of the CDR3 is TGTGCCAGCAGCCCGAAGGGGGCGACTGGGGCCTACGAGCAGTACTTC.